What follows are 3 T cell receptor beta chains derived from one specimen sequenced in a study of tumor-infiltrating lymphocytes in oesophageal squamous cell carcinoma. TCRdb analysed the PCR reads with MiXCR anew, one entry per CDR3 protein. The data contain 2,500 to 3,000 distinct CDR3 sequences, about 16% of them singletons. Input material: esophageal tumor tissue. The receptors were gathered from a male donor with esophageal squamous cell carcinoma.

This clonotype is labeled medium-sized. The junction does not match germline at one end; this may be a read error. DNA for the CDR3: TGTGCCAGCAGCTTAGCCGGCAGCAGGGTCACCTCACCCCTCCACTTC. This codes for CASSLAGSRVTSPLHF. V is TRBV11-3 and J is TRBJ2-1; possibly TRBD1 for D (5 bases). The CDR3 spans 16 residues. Germline CDR1 SGHNT, CDR2 YENEEA.

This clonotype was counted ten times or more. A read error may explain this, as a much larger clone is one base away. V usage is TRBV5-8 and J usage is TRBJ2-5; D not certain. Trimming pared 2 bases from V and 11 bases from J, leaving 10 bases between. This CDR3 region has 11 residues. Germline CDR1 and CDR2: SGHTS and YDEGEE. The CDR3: CASSFFDEQYF. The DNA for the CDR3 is TGTGCCAGCAGCTTTTTCGATGAGCAGTACTTC. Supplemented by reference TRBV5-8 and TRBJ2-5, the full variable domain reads EAGVTQSPTHLIKTRGQQATLRCSPISGHTSVYWYQQALGLGLQFLLWYDEGEERNRGNFPPRFSGRQFPNYSSELNVNALELEDSALYLCASSFFDEQYFGPGTRLLVL.

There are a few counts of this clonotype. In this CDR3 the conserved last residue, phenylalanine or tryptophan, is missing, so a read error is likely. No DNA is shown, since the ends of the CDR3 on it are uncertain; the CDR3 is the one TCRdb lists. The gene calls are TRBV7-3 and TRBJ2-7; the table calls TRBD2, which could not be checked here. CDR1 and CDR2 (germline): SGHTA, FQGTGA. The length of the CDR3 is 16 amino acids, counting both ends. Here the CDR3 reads CASSDGVSNSPLHFGN.